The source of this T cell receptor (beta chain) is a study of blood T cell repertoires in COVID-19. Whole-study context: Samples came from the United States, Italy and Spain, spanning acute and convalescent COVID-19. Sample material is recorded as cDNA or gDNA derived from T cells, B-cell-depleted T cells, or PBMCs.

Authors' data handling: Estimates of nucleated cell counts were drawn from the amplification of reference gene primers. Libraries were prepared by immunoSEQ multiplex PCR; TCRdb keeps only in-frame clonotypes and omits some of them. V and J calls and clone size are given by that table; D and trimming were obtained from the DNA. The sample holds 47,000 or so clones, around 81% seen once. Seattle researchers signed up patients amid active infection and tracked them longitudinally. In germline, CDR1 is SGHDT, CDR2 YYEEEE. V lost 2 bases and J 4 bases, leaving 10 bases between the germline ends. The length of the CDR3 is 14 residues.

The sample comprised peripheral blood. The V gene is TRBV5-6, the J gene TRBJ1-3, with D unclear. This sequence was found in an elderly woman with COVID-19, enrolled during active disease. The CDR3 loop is CASSLRGSGNTIYF. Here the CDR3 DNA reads TGTGCCAGCAGCTTAAGAGGGAGCGGAAACACCATATATTTT.